The clone carrying this T cell receptor beta chain has a handful of counts. The sample belongs to a study of control samples from healthy donors and cancer patients. V lost 7 bases, J lost 5 bases, and 14 bases stayed unmatched. Germline V gene lookup returns CDR1 SGHRS and CDR2 YFSETQ. The CDR3 spans 16 residues. Here immunoSEQ multiplex PCR was the method, and the copy in TCRdb shows in-frame clones only, minus some. This sample has approximately 100,000 clones, with more than 85% found just once. J is TRBJ1-1 and V is TRBV5-1, with 10 bases lining up with TRBD1. The sample was blood. The receptor's source is a man under 40 in good health. The CDR3 sequence: CASSLTGGQGNTEAFF. The CDR3 bases are TGCGCCAGCTCCCTCACCGGGGGACAGGGGAATACTGAAGCTTTCTTT. The whole variable domain, filled in from reference TRBV5-1 and TRBJ1-1, reads KAGVTQTPRYLIKTRGQQVTLSCSPISGHRSVSWYQQTPGQGLQFLFEYFSETQRNKGNFPGRFSGRQFSNSRSEMNVSTLELGDSALYLCASSLTGGQGNTEAFFGQGTRLTVV.